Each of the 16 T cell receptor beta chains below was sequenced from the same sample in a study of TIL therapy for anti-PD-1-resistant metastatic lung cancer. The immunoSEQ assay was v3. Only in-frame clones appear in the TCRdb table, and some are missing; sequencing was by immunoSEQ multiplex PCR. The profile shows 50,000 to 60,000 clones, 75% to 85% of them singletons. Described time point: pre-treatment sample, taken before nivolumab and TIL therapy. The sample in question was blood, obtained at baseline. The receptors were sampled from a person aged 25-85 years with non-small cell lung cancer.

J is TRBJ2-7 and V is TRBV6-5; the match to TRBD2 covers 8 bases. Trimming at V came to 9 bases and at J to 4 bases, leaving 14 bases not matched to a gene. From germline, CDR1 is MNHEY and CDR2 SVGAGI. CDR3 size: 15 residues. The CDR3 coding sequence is TGTGCCAGTCCACCGGGGGCGGGAGGACGATACGAGCAGTACTTC. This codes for CASPPGAGGRYEQYF.

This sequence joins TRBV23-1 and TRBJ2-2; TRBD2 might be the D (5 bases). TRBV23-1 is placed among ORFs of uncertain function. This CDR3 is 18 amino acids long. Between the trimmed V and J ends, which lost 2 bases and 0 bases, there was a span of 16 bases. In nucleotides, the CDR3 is TGCGCCAGCAGTCAAGGACTGTTCTTCCGTACGAACACCGGGGAGCTGTTTTTT. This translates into CASSQGLFFRTNTGELFF.

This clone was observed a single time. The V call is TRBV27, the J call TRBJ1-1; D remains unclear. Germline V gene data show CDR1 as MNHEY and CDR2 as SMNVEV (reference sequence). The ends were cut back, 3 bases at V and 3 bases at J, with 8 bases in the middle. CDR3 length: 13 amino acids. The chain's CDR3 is CASSLGQHTEAFF. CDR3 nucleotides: TGTGCCAGCAGTTTGGGCCAGCACACTGAAGCTTTCTTT.

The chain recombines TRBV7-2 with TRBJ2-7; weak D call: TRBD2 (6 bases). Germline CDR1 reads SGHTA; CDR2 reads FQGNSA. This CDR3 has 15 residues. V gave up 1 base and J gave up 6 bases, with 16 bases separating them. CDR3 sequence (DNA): TGTGCCAGCAGCTTAGATGGAGGGAGATATGTCGAGCAGTACTTC. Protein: CASSLDGGRYVEQYF.

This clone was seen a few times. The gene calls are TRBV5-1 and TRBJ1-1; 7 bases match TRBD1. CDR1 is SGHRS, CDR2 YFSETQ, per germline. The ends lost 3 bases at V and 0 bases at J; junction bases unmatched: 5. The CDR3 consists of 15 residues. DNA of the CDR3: TGCGCCAGCAGCTCGCCGGGACAGATGAACACTGAAGCTTTCTTT. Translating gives CASSSPGQMNTEAFF.

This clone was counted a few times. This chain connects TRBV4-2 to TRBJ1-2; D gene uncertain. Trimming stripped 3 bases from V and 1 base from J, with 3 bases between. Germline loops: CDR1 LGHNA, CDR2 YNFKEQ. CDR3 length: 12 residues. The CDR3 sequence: CASSQGNYGYTF. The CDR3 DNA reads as TGTGCCAGCAGCCAGGGTAACTATGGCTACACCTTC.

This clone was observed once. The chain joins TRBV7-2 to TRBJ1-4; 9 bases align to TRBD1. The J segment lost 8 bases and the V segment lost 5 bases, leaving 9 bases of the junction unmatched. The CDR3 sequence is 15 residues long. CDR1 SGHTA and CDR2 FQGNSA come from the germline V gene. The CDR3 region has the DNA TGTGCCAGCAGCACGTTACAGGGGGCGGGCGAAAAACTGTTTTTT. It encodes CASSTLQGAGEKLFF. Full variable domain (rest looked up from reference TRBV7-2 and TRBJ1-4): GAGVSQSPSNKVTEKGKDVELRCDPISGHTALYWYRQSLGQGLEFLIYFQGNSAPDKSGLPSDRFSAERTGGSVSTLTIQRTQQEDSAVYLCASSTLQGAGEKLFFGSGTQLSVL.

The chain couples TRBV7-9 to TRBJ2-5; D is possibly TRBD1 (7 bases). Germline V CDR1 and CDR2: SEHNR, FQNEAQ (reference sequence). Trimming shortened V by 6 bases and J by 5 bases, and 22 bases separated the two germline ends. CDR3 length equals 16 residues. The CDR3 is CASRAGGGGFEETQYF. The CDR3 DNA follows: TGTGCCAGCAGAGCCGGAGGGGGCGGCTTTGAGGAGACCCAGTACTTC.

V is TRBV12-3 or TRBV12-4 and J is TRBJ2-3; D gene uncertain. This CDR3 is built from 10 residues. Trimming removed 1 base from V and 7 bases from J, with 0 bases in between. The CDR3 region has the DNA TGTGCCAGCAGTTTAGATACGCAGTATTTT. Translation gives CASSLDTQYF.

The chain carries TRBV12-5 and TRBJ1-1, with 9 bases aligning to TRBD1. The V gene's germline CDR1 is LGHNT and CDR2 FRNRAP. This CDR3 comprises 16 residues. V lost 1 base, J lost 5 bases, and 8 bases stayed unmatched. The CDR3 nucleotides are TGTGCTAGTGGTTTGGGGGACCCGACAGGGGGAACTGAAGCTTTCTTT. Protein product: CASGLGDPTGGTEAFF.

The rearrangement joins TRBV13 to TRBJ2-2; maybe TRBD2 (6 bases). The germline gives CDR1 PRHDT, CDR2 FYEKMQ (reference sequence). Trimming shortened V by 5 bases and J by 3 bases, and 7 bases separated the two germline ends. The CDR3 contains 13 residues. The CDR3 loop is CASSPSDTGELFF. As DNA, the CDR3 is TGTGCCAGCAGCCCTAGCGACACCGGGGAGCTGTTTTTT.

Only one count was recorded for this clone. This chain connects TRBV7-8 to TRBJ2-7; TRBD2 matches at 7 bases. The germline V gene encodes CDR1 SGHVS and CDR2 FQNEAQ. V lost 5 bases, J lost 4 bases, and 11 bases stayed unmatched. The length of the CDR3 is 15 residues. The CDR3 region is CASSLPAGTLYEQYF. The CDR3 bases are TGTGCCAGCAGCCTCCCAGCGGGAACACTGTACGAGCAGTACTTC.

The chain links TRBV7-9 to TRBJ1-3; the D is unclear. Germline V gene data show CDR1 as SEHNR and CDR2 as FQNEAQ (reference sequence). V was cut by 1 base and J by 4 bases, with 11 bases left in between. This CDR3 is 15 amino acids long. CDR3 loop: CASSLVWVHGNTIYF. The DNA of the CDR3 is TGTGCCAGCAGCTTAGTATGGGTGCACGGAAACACCATATATTTT.

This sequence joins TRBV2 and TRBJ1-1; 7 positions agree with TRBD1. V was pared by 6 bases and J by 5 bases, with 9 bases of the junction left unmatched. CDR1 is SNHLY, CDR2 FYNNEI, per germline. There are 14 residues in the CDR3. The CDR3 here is CASSRDSEDTEAFF. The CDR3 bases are TGTGCCAGCAGCCGGGACAGTGAGGATACTGAAGCTTTCTTT. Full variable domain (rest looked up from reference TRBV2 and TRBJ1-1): EPEVTQTPSHQVTQMGQEVILRCVPISNHLYFYWYRQILGQKVEFLVSFYNNEISEKSEIFDDQFSVERPDGSNFTLKIRSTKLEDSAMYFCASSRDSEDTEAFFGQGTRLTVV.

CDR3 nucleotide sequence: TGTGCCAGCTCATCCACAGGGGGCAGTGAGCAGTTCTTC. Translated: CASSSTGGSEQFF. The chain has TRBV18 and TRBJ2-1, with 9 bases matching TRBD1. Per germline, CDR1 KGHSH and CDR2 LQKENI. This CDR3 comprises 13 residues. Losses at the gene ends were 5 bases for V and 9 bases for J; bases not matched to a gene: 5.

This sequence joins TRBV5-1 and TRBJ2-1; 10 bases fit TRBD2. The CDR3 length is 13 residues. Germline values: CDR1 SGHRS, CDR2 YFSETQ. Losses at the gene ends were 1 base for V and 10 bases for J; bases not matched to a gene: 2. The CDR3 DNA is TGCGCCAGCAGCTTGTCACTAGCGGGAGAGCAGTTCTTC. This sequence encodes CASSLSLAGEQFF.